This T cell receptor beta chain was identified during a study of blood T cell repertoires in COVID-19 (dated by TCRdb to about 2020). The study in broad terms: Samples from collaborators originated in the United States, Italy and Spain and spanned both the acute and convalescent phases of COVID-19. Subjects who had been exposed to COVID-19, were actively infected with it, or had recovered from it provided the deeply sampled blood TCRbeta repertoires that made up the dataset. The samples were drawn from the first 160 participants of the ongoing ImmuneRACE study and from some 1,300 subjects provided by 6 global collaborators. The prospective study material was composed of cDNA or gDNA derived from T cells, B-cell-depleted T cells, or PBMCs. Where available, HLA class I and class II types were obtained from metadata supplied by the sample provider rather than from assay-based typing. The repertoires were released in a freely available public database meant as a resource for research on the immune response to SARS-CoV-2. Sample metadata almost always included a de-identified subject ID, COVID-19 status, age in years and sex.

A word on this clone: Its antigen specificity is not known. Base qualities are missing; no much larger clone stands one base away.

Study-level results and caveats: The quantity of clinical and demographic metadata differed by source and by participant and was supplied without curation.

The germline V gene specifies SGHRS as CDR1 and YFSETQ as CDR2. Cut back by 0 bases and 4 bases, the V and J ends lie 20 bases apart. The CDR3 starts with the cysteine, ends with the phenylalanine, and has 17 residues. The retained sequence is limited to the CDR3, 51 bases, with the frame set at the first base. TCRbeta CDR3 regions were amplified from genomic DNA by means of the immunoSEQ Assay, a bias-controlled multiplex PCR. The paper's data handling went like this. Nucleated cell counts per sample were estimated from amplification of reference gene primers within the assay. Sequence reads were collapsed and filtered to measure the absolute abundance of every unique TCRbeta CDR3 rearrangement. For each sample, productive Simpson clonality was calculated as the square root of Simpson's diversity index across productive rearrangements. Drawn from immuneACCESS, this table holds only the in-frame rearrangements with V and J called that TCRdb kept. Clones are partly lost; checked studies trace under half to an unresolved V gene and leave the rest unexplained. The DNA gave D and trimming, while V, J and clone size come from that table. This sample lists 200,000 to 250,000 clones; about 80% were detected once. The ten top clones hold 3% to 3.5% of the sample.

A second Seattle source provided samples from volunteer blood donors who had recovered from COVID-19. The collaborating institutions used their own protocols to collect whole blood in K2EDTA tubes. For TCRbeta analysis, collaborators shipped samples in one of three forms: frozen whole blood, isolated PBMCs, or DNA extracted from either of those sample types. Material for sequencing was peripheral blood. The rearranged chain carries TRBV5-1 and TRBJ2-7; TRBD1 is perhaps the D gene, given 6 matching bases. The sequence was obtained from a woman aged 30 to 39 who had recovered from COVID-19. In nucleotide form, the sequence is TGCGCCAGCAGCTTGGGGGGGCCTAGCCTCTTCAGATACGAGCAGTACTTC. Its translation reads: CASSLGGPSLFRYEQYF.